The T cell receptor (beta chain) described here comes from a study of T cell repertoires in cytomegalovirus infection. Study-wide context: An indication of both CMV infection and matching HLA type came from public TCR beta signatures.

CDR3 length: 12 residues. Trimming left V 4 bases short and J 6 bases short, with 7 bases between. Via MiXCR, TCRdb re-called the reads, giving one row per CDR3 protein. The sample yields roughly 640,000 distinct CDR3 sequences, 24% seen once. Study outcomes and limitations: Ex vivo responses were dominated by HLA-C-restricted CMV-specific TCR beta clonotypes. Carriage of CMV together with the relevant HLA was identifiable through cumulative public TCR beta family frequency.

Comment on this clonotype: As yet, its antigen is unknown.

Sequencing was carried out using CD8+ T cells from PBMCs. The chain recombines TRBV23-1 with TRBJ1-5; D remains ambiguous. TRBV23-1 carries the ORF label, with uncertain function. The TCR originated in a human donor in good health (CMV status not recorded). Some clones in this sample may be carry-over from other donors' samples. In DNA, the CDR3 is TGCGCCAGCAGTCGCACATTTCAGCCCCAGCATTTT. Protein sequence: CASSRTFQPQHF.